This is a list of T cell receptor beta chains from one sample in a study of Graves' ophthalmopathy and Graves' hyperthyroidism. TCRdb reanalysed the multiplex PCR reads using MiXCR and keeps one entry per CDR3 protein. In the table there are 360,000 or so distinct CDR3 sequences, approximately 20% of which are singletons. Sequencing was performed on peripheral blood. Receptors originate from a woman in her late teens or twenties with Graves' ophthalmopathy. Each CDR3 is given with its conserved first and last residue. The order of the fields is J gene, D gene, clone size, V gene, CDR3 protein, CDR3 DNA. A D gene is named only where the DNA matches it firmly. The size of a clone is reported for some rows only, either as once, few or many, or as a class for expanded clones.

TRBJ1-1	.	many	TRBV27	CASSSRRVVNTEAFF	TGTGCCAGCAGTAGTAGGAGAGTCGTGAACACTGAAGCTTTCTTT
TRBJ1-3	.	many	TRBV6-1	CASTRGGEGNTIYF	TGTGCCAGCACCAGGGGAGGGGAAGGAAACACCATATATTTT
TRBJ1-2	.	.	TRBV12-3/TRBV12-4	CASSGGNHYGYTF	TGTGCCAGCAGCGGGGGGAACCATTATGGCTACACCTTC
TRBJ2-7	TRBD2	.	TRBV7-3	CASSRPRTSGFSGGEQYF	TGTGCCAGCAGCCGCCCCCGGACTAGCGGGTTTTCTGGCGGCGAGCAGTACTTC
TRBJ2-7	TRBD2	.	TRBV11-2	CASSLGLGGPTYEQYF	TGTGCCAGCAGCCTAGGACTAGGAGGGCCTACCTACGAGCAGTACTTC
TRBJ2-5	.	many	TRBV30	CAWVAETQYF	TGTGCCTGGGTAGCAGAGACCCAGTACTTC
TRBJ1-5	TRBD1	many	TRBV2	CASRNRGSNQPQHF	TGTGCCAGCAGAAACAGGGGTAGCAATCAGCCCCAGCATTTT
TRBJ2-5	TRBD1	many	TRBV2	CASSDGQGRETQYF	TGTGCCAGCAGTGACGGACAGGGAAGAGAGACCCAGTACTTC
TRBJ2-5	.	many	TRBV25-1	CASSEYKRGGGETQYF	TGTGCCAGCAGTGAATATAAAAGGGGGGGCGGAGAGACCCAGTACTTC
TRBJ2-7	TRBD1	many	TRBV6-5	CASSYGQGASSEQYF	TGTGCCAGCAGTTACGGACAGGGGGCAAGTAGCGAGCAGTACTTC
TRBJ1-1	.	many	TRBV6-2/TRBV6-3	CASIGGWGTEAFF	TGTGCCAGCATTGGGGGCTGGGGGACTGAAGCTTTCTTT
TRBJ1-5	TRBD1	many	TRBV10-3	CAISERGHQTYSNQPQHF	TGTGCCATCAGTGAAAGGGGGCACCAAACCTATAGCAATCAGCCCCAGCATTTT
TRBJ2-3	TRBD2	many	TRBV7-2	CASSLPRTSGGWGDTQYF	TGTGCCAGCAGCTTACCCAGGACTAGCGGGGGGTGGGGGGATACGCAGTATTTT
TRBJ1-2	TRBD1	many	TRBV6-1	CASRYPAQGAGGYTF	TGTGCCAGCCGGTATCCGGCACAGGGGGCGGGTGGCTACACCTTC
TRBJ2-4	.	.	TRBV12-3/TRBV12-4	CASSKINIQYF	TGTGCCAGCAGTAAAATAAACATTCAGTACTTC
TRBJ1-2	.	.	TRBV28	CASSLLGDNYGYTF	TGTGCCAGCAGTTTACTGGGGGATAACTATGGCTACACCTTC
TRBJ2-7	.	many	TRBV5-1	CASSSGSVSYEQYF	TGCGCCAGCAGCTCTGGCTCCGTCTCCTACGAGCAGTACTTC
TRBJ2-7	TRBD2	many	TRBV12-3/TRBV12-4	CARPPSGSSYEQYF	TGTGCCAGGCCTCCTAGCGGATCCTCCTACGAGCAGTACTTC
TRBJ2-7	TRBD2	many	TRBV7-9	CASSLSLAGEQYF	TGTGCCAGCAGCTTATCTTTAGCGGGGGAGCAGTACTTC
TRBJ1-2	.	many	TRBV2	CASSLPGSYYGYTF	TGTGCCAGCAGCTTACCTGGGAGCTACTATGGCTACACCTTC
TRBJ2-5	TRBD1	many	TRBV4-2	CASSQAVAGQGKGETQYF	TGTGCCAGCAGCCAAGCTGTCGCCGGACAGGGGAAAGGAGAGACCCAGTACTTC
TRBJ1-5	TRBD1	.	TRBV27	CASSLSWDRYQPQHF	TGTGCCAGCAGTTTAAGTTGGGACAGATATCAGCCCCAGCATTTT